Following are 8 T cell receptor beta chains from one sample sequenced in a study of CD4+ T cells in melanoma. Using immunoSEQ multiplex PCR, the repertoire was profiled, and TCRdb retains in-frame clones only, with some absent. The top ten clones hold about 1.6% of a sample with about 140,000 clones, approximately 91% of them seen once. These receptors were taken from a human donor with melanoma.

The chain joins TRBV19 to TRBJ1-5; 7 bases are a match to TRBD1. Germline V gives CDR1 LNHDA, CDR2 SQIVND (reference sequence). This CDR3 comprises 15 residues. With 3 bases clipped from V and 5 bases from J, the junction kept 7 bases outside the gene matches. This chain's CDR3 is CASSIQAGGHQPQHF. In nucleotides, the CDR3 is TGTGCCAGTAGTATTCAGGCAGGGGGACATCAGCCCCAGCATTTT.

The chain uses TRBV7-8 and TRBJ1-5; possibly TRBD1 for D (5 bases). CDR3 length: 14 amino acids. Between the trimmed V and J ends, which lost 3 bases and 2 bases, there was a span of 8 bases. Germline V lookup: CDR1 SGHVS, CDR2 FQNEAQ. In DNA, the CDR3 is TGTGCCAGCAGCTTTGGGACGGGCAATCAGCCCCAGCATTTT. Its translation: CASSFGTGNQPQHF.

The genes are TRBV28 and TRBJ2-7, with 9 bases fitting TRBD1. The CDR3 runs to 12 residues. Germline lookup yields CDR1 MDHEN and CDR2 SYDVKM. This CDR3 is CALGTGPYEQYF. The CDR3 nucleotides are TGTGCTTTGGGGACAGGGCCCTACGAGCAGTACTTC.

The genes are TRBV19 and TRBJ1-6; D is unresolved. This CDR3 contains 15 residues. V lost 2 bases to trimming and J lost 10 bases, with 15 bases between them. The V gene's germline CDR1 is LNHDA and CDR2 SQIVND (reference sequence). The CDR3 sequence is CASSISASIGSPLHF. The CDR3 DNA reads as TGTGCCAGTAGTATATCGGCATCCATTGGGTCACCCCTCCACTTT.

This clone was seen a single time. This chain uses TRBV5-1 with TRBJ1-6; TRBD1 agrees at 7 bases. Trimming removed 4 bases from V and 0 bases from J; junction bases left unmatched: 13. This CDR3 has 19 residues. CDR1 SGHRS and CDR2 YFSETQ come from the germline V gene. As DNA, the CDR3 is TGCGCCAGCAGCAAGGGACAGACTAGTCTAAGCTCCTATAATTCACCCCTCCACTTT. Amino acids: CASSKGQTSLSSYNSPLHF.

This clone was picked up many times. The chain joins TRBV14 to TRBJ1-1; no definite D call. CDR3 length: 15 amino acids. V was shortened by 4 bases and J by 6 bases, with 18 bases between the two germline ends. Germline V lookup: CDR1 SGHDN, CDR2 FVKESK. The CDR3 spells CASSPTRRVNPEAFF. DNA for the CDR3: TGTGCCAGCAGCCCCACCCGAAGGGTGAATCCTGAAGCTTTCTTT.

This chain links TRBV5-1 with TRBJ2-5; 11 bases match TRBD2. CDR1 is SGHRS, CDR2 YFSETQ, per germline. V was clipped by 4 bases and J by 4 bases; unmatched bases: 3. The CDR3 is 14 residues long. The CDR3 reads CASSDTSGGETQYF. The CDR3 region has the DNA TGCGCCAGCAGCGATACTAGCGGGGGAGAGACCCAGTACTTC.

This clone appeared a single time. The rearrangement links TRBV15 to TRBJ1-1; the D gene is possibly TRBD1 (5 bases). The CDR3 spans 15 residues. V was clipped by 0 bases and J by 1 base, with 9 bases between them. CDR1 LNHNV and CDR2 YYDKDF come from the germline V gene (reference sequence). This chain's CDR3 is CATSRDGTKNTEAFF. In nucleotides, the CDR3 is TGTGCCACCAGCAGAGACGGGACGAAGAACACTGAAGCTTTCTTT.